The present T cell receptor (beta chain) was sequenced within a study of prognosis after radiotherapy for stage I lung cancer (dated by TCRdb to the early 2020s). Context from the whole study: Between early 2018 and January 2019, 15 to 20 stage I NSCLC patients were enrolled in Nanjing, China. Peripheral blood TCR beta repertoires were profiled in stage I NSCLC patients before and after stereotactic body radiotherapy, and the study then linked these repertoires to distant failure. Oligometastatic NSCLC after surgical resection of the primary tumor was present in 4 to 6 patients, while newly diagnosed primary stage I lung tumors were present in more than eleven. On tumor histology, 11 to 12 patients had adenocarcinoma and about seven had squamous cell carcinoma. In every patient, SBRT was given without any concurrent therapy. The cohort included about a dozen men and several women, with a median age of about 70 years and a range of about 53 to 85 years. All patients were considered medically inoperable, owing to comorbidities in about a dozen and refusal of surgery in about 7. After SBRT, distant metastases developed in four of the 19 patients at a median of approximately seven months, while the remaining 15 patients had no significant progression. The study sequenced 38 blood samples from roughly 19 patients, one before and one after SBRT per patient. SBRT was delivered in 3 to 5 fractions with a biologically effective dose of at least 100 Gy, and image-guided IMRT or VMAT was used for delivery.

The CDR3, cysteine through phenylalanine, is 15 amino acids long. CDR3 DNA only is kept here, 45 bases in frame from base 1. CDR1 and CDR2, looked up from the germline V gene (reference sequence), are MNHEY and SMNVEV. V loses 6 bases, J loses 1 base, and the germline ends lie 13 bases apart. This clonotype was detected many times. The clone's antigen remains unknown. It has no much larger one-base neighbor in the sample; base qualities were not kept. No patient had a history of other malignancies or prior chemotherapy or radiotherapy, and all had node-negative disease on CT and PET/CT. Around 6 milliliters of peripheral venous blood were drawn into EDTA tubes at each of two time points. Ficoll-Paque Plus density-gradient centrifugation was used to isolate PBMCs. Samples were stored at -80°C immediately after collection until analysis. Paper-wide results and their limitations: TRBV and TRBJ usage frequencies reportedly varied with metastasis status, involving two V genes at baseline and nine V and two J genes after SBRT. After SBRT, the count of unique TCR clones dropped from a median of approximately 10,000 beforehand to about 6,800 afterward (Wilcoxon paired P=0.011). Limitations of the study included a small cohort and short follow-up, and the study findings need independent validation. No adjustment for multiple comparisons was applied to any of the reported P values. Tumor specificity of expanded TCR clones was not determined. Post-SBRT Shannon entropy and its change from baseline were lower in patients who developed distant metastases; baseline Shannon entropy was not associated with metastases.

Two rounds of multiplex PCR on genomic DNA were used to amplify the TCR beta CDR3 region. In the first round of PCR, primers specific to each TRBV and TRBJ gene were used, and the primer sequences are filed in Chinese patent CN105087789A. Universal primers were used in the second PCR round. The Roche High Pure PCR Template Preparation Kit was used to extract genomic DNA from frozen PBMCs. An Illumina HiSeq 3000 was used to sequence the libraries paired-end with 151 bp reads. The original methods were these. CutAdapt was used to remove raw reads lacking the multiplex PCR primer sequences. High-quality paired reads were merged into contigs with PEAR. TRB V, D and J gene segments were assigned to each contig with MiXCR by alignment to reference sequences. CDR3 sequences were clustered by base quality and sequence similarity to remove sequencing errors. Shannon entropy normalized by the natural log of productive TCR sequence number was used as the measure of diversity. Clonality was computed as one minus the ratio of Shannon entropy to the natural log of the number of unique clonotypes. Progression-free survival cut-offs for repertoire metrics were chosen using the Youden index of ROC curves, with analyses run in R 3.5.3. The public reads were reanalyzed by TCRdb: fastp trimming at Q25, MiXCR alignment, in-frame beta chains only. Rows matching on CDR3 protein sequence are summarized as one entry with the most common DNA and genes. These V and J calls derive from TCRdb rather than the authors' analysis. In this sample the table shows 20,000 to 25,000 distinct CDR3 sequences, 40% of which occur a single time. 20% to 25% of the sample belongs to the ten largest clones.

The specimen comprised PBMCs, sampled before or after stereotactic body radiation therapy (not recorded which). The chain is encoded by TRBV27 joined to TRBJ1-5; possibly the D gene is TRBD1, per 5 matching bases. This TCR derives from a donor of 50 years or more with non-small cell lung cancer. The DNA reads TGTGCCAGCAGACGGGACGGAACGAGCAATCAGCCCCAGCATTTT. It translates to CASRRDGTSNQPQHF.